Listed below are T cell receptor beta chains from one sample, sequenced in a study of technical replicates of blood from several donors. The protocol was immunoSEQ multiplex PCR, while the TCRdb copy is restricted to in-frame clones and leaves out a portion. The sample lists around 79,000 clones, approximately 94% occurring once. The specimen was T cells isolated from PBMCs. Receptor source: a human donor in good health. The CDR3 runs from the conserved cysteine through the conserved F or W. The D gene is left open where the match is weak. A clone size is listed for some rows: how often the clone was seen (once, few, many), or a class if it is expanded.

>TRBJ2-1|TRBV9|.|.
CASSLTVYNEQFF
TGTGCCAGCAGCTTGACAGTCTACAATGAGCAGTTCTTC
>TRBJ2-2|TRBV9|.|.
CASSPGPGNTGELFF
TGTGCCAGCAGCCCCGGTCCAGGAAACACCGGGGAGCTGTTTTTT
>TRBJ2-3|TRBV9|.|TRBD2
CASGNGGAETDTQYF
TGTGCCAGCGGGAACGGGGGGGCCGAGACAGATACGCAGTATTTT
>TRBJ1-1|TRBV10-3|.|TRBD1
CAIRDSMNTEAFF
TGTGCCATCCGGGACAGCATGAACACTGAAGCTTTCTTT
>TRBJ2-1|TRBV9|.|.
CASSVQAAYNEQFF
TGTGCCAGCAGCGTACAAGCGGCTTACAATGAGCAGTTCTTC
>TRBJ2-3|TRBV6-6|.|.
CASIQTGVPGTDTQYF
TGTGCCAGCATCCAAACGGGGGTCCCCGGCACAGATACGCAGTATTTT
>TRBJ2-1|TRBV7-8|.|.
CASSPQVMRNEQFF
TGTGCCAGCAGCCCACAGGTGATGAGGAATGAGCAGTTCTTC
>TRBJ1-1|TRBV25-1|few|.
CASTGNTEAFF
TGTGCCAGCACCGGGAACACTGAAGCTTTCTTT
>TRBJ1-2|TRBV19|.|TRBD1
CASSILTGTGGYGYTF
TGTGCCAGTAGTATCCTAACCGGGACAGGGGGATATGGCTACACCTTC
>TRBJ2-3|TRBV5-1|.|TRBD2
CASSLGSGGTDTQYF
TGCGCCAGCAGCTTGGGCAGCGGGGGCACAGATACGCAGTATTTT
>TRBJ2-3|TRBV6-1|.|.
CASSEAQVSTDTQYF
TGTGCCAGCAGTGAAGCGCAGGTCAGCACAGATACGCAGTATTTT
>TRBJ2-7|TRBV27|.|TRBD2
CASSFTSGSSYEQYF
TGTGCCAGCAGTTTCACTAGCGGAAGCTCCTACGAGCAGTACTTC
>TRBJ2-2|TRBV5-4|.|.
CASSFFAPSAGTNTGELFF
TGTGCCAGCAGCTTCTTTGCCCCCTCTGCGGGAACGAACACCGGGGAGCTGTTTTTT
>TRBJ2-3|TRBV29-1|.|.
CSVESFQGVFKADTQYF
TGCAGCGTTGAATCGTTTCAGGGTGTCTTTAAAGCAGATACGCAGTATTTT
>TRBJ2-2|TRBV9|.|.
CASSVLSTGELFF
TGTGCCAGCAGCGTACTGAGCACCGGGGAGCTGTTTTTT
>TRBJ1-1|TRBV5-1|.|.
CASSLWGAEAFF
TGCGCCAGCAGCTTGTGGGGGGCTGAAGCTTTCTTT
>TRBJ2-7|TRBV4-1|.|.
CASSTGTPVAEQYF
TGCGCCAGCAGCACCGGGACACCCGTAGCCGAGCAGTACTTC
>TRBJ1-1|TRBV4-2|few|.
CASSKEGQATEAFF
TGTGCCAGCAGCAAAGAAGGACAAGCCACTGAAGCTTTCTTT
>TRBJ2-4|TRBV19|.|.
CASSGVKDSLNIQYF
TGTGCCAGTAGTGGGGTCAAGGACAGTCTAAACATTCAGTACTTC
>TRBJ2-7|TRBV5-1|.|.
CASSLGTAAYEQYF
TGCGCCAGCAGCTTGGGGACAGCCGCCTACGAGCAGTACTTC
>TRBJ2-7|TRBV6-1|once|TRBD1
CASRSDRPMGF
TGTGCCAGCCGATCGGACAGGCCCATGGGGTTC
>TRBJ1-1|TRBV27|.|.
CASSFTREVFSTEAFF
TGTGCCAGCAGTTTCACGCGGGAGGTTTTTAGCACTGAAGCTTTCTTT
>TRBJ2-3|TRBV2|.|.
CASSDRGTQYF
TGTGCCAGCAGTGATAGGGGGACGCAGTATTTT
>TRBJ1-6|TRBV23-1|.|.
CASSQSRTVHNSPLHF
TGCGCCAGCAGTCAATCACGGACTGTTCATAATTCACCCCTCCACTTT
>TRBJ2-2|TRBV29-1|.|.
CSVDPQGNTGELFF
TGCAGCGTTGATCCACAGGGAAACACCGGGGAGCTGTTTTTT
>TRBJ2-7|TRBV6-6|.|TRBD1
CASSYVRDREQYF
TGTGCCAGCTCCTACGTCCGGGACAGGGAGCAGTACTTC
>TRBJ2-2|TRBV2|.|.
CASSVSLAHTGELFF
TGTGCCAGCAGTGTAAGTCTAGCCCACACCGGGGAGCTGTTTTTT
>TRBJ2-7|TRBV28|.|TRBD2
CASSLWDIGTSHEQYF
TGTGCCAGCAGTTTGTGGGACATAGGGACTAGTCATGAGCAGTACTTC
>TRBJ2-7|TRBV15|.|.
CATSRDGTGSEQYF
TGTGCCACCAGCAGAGATGGCACAGGGAGCGAGCAGTACTTC
>TRBJ1-2|TRBV29-1|.|TRBD1
CSVERETGGSGYTF
TGCAGCGTTGAAAGGGAAACAGGGGGCTCCGGCTACACCTTC
>TRBJ1-2|TRBV16|.|TRBD1
CASSRILDYRDRGSYGYTF
TGTGCCAGCAGCCGAATCTTGGATTACCGGGACAGGGGGTCCTATGGCTACACCTTC
>TRBJ2-7|TRBV19|.|TRBD2
CASSPWTSASYEQYF
TGTGCCAGTAGCCCATGGACTAGCGCATCCTACGAGCAGTACTTC
>TRBJ1-2|TRBV28|.|TRBD1
CASSVGQGHNYGYTF
TGTGCCAGCAGTGTAGGACAGGGTCACAACTATGGCTACACCTTC
>TRBJ2-7|TRBV7-3|.|.
CASSSRGSHEQYF
TGTGCCAGCAGCTCCCGGGGGAGTCACGAGCAGTACTTC
>TRBJ1-5|TRBV6-5|.|.
CASSFSRNQPQHF
TGTGCCAGCAGTTTCAGTCGCAATCAGCCCCAGCATTTT
>TRBJ1-5|TRBV18|.|.
CASSRGGGQPQHF
TGTGCCAGCTCACGGGGGGGCGGGCAGCCCCAGCATTTT
>TRBJ2-3|TRBV21-1|.|.
CASSKVASGRSRIYFTDTQYF
TGTGCCAGCAGCAAAGTGGCTAGCGGGAGGTCACGCATCTACTTCACAGATACGCAGTATTTT
>TRBJ1-2|TRBV5-6|.|.
CASSYGRTYGYTF
TGTGCCAGCAGCTATGGGCGCACGTATGGCTACACCTTC
>TRBJ1-5|TRBV2|.|TRBD1
CASTRTADRVHQPQHF
TGTGCCAGCACACGAACTGCCGACAGGGTCCATCAGCCCCAGCATTTT
>TRBJ2-2|TRBV2|.|.
CASSDRGRRSGELFF
TGTGCCAGCAGTGACAGGGGACGAAGATCCGGGGAGCTGTTTTTT
>TRBJ2-7|TRBV30|.|.
CAWSGGSGEQYF
TGTGCCTGGAGTGGGGGCAGTGGCGAGCAGTACTTC
>TRBJ2-7|TRBV23-1|.|TRBD2
CASSQSSAGTHEQYF
TGCGCCAGCAGTCAATCGTCAGCGGGGACCCACGAGCAGTACTTC
>TRBJ2-2|TRBV11-3|.|.
CASSFTNTGELFF
TGTGCCAGCAGCTTTACGAACACCGGGGAGCTGTTTTTT
>TRBJ1-2|TRBV9|.|.
CASSVAPGLLYGYTF
TGTGCCAGCAGCGTAGCGCCAGGGCTTCTCTATGGCTACACCTTC
>TRBJ2-5|TRBV6-8|.|TRBD1
CASSSGQGVSQETQYF
TGTGCCAGCAGTTCGGGACAGGGGGTCAGTCAAGAGACCCAGTACTTC
>TRBJ2-7|TRBV5-6|.|.
CASSLGGLSSSYEQYF
TGTGCCAGCAGCTTGGGGGGGCTGTCCAGCTCCTACGAGCAGTACTTC
>TRBJ2-3|TRBV13|.|.
CASSPQGIGVDTQYF
TGTGCCAGCAGCCCTCAGGGGATTGGGGTGGATACGCAGTATTTT
>TRBJ2-1|TRBV11-2|.|TRBD2
CASSFYQLTSGAYNEQFF
TGTGCCAGCAGCTTCTACCAATTGACTAGCGGAGCCTACAATGAGCAGTTCTTC
>TRBJ2-5|TRBV4-2|once|.
CASSEAGAGRNQETQYF
TGTGCCAGCAGCGAAGCAGGGGCAGGGAGAAACCAAGAGACCCAGTACTTC
>TRBJ2-7|TRBV30|.|.
CAWSVRRGQSYEQYF
TGTGCCTGGAGTGTTAGGAGAGGTCAGTCCTACGAGCAGTACTTC
>TRBJ2-7|TRBV7-9|.|TRBD1
CASSPTGIPYEQYF
TGTGCCAGCAGCCCGACAGGGATCCCCTACGAGCAGTACTTC
>TRBJ2-2|TRBV28|.|TRBD1
CASSSGQGNTGELFF
TGTGCCAGCAGTTCTGGACAGGGGAACACCGGGGAGCTGTTTTTT
>TRBJ2-2|TRBV6-5|.|.
CAIAAGGRNTGELFF
TGTGCGATCGCCGCAGGGGGGCGAAACACCGGGGAGCTGTTTTTT
>TRBJ2-7|TRBV7-8|.|TRBD2
CASSLKLSGGLYEQYF
TGTGCCAGCAGCTTAAAACTTAGCGGGGGCCTCTACGAGCAGTACTTC
>TRBJ2-1|TRBV6-4|.|TRBD2
CASSRASGTNEQFF
TGTGCCAGCAGTCGGGCTAGCGGGACCAATGAGCAGTTCTTC
>TRBJ2-4|TRBV2|.|.
CASLPPGFSPNQLAKNIQYF
TGTGCCAGCCTTCCCCCGGGGTTCAGTCCAAATCAACTAGCCAAAAACATTCAGTACTTC
>TRBJ1-1|TRBV7-2|.|.
CASSSGVGRAWGTEAFF
TGTGCCAGCAGCTCAGGGGTAGGCAGGGCCTGGGGGACTGAAGCTTTCTTT
>TRBJ1-3|TRBV6-5|.|.
CASSYGASSGNTIYF
TGTGCCAGCAGTTATGGGGCTAGCTCTGGAAACACCATATATTTT
>TRBJ1-1|TRBV10-1|few|.
CASSESQGNTEAFF
TGCGCCAGCAGTGAGTCCCAGGGGAACACTGAAGCTTTCTTT